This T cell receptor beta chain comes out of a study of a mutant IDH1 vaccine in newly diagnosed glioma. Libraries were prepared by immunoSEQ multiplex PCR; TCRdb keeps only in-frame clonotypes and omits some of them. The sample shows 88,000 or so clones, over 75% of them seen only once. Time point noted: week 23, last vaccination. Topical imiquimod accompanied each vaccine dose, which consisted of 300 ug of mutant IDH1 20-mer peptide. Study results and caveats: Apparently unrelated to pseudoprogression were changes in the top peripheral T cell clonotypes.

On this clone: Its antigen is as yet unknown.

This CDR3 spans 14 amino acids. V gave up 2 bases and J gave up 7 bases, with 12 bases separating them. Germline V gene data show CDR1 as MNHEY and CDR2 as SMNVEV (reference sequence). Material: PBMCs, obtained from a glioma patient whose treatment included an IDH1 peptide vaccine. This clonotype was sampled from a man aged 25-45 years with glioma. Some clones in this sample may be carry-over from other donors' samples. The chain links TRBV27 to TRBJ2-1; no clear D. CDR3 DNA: TGTGCCAGCAGTTTAAACCCGCCTGGGAATGAGCAGTTCTTC. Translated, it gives CASSLNPPGNEQFF.